This T cell receptor (beta chain) was sequenced in a study of long-term antiretroviral therapy in people with HIV. This CDR3 has 17 amino acids. The ends were cut back, 2 bases at V and 4 bases at J, with 20 bases in the middle. Germline V gene sequence: CDR1 LGHNA, CDR2 YNFKEQ. General study points: The study found that diversity rose after ART but stayed below transplant donor controls. Researchers lacked any data on ART adherence, viral resistance or therapy changes. HIV repertoire CDR3 lengths ranged less widely than those of controls.

This was the immunoSEQ v3.0 assay at survey level. Per-sample sequencing targets were roughly 35,000-55,000 T-cell genomes. The data were produced by immunoSEQ multiplex PCR, yet TCRdb's version contains in-frame clones alone and is incomplete. Here the sample spans about 31,000 clones, 80% to 90% being singletons. For this clone: The antigen remains undetermined.

Sequenced material: unsorted PBMCs, taken 0.8 years before starting antiretroviral therapy. This TCR came from a man younger than 30 with HIV. This sequence joins TRBV4-2 and TRBJ2-5; D gene uncertain. CDR3 in amino acids: CASSQPPSGNLGETQYF. CDR3 nucleotide sequence: TGTGCCAGCAGCCAACCTCCCTCAGGCAATCTTGGAGAGACCCAGTACTTC.